These 21 T cell receptor beta chains share one sample of origin, sequenced in a study of shared clonotypes between healthy human individuals. This table comes from immunoSEQ multiplex PCR, and its TCRdb copy is limited to in-frame clones, with some not included. Seen here are 2,500,000 or so clones, about nine tenths observed once, and the top ten hold approximately 0.41%. The sequenced sample consisted of naive CD4+ T cells from PBMCs. Subset reported: CD45RA+ positively selected. All receptors derive from a man aged 18 to 29 in good health. Some clones in this sample may be carry-over from other donors' samples.

This chain uses TRBV14 with TRBJ1-1; no clear D gene. The V end lost 4 bases, the J end lost 3 bases, and 15 bases lay between the germline ends. Germline V gene lookup returns CDR1 SGHDN and CDR2 FVKESK. This CDR3 contains 15 residues. For the CDR3, the DNA is TGTGCCAGCAGCCGCCGACTTGATCGGGACACTGAAGCTTTCTTT. As protein: CASSRRLDRDTEAFF.

CDR3 residues: CASSPQGQAFGYTF. The DNA for the CDR3 is TGTGCCAGCTCACCCCAGGGACAGGCGTTTGGCTACACCTTC. The chain employs TRBV18 and TRBJ1-2, with 8 positions matching TRBD1. The CDR3 runs 14 residues. J gave up 7 bases and V 3 bases, and 7 bases lay outside the gene matches. Germline CDR1 reads KGHSH; CDR2 reads LQKENI.

A remark on this clone: The sample has other DNA sequences that encode this CDR3 too. The chain joins TRBV5-1 to TRBJ2-7; D may be TRBD2 (5 bases). V was cut by 1 base and J by 5 bases, with 7 bases left in between. The CDR3 has 12 residues. The V gene's germline CDR1 is SGHRS and CDR2 YFSETQ. The CDR3 is CASSLTGNEQYF. CDR3 DNA sequence: TGCGCCAGCAGCTTGACGGGAAACGAGCAGTACTTC.

The genes are TRBV29-1 and TRBJ2-7; TRBD1 matches at 9 bases. V lost 7 bases to trimming and J lost 6 bases; unmatched junction nucleotides: 10. From germline, CDR1 is SQVTM and CDR2 ANQGSEA. CDR3 length: 13 residues. The CDR3 DNA is TGCAGCGCCGGCGGGACAGGGAATTTCGAGCAGTACTTC. Amino acid sequence: CSAGGTGNFEQYF.

The V gene is TRBV7-9, the J gene TRBJ1-5, with D possibly TRBD1 on 5 matching bases. V dropped 8 bases and J dropped 4 bases, with 12 bases sitting between them. The germline V gene encodes CDR1 SEHNR and CDR2 FQNEAQ (reference sequence). CDR3 length: 13 residues. The CDR3 sequence is CASSQGGNQPQHF. CDR3 nucleotides: TGTGCCAGCTCCCAGGGCGGAAATCAGCCCCAGCATTTT.

The chain links TRBV4-3 to TRBJ2-3, with 7 bases matching TRBD2. The CDR3 is made up of 19 amino acids. The germline V gene has CDR1 LGHNA and CDR2 YSLEER. With 0 bases clipped from V and 5 bases from J, the junction kept 17 bases outside the gene matches. The CDR3 protein is CASSQDREQAGAWGDTQYF. DNA of the CDR3: TGCGCCAGCAGCCAAGATCGGGAGCAGGCGGGAGCCTGGGGAGATACGCAGTATTTT.

The chain's CDR3 is CASSYSPTSTNNEQFF. CDR3 in DNA: TGTGCCAGCAGCTACTCCCCGACTAGCACAAACAATGAGCAGTTCTTC. This rearrangement joins TRBV5-6 to TRBJ2-1, with 7 bases matching TRBD2. This CDR3 contains 16 residues. Looked up from germline, CDR1 is SGHDT and CDR2 is YYEEEE. The ends lost 3 bases at V and 5 bases at J; junction bases unmatched: 11. Variable domain in full (rest from reference TRBV5-6 and TRBJ2-1): DAGVTQSPTHLIKTRGQQVTLRCSPKSGHDTVSWYQQALGQGPQFIFQYYEEEERQRGNFPDRFSGHQFPNYSSELNVNALLLGDSALYLCASSYSPTSTNNEQFFGPGTRLTVL.

The DNA for the CDR3 is TGTGCCAGCAGCCGTGACAGGGTGGGTGAAAAACTGTTTTTT. It yields the protein CASSRDRVGEKLFF. V gene TRBV11-2 combines with J gene TRBJ1-4, with TRBD1 matching over 7 bases. Trimming cost V 5 bases and J 7 bases; bases outside gene matches: 7. This CDR3 is built from 14 residues. Looked up from germline, CDR1 is SGHAT and CDR2 is FQNNGV.

The chain couples TRBV19 to TRBJ2-5, with TRBD2 as a possible D gene (6 bases). Germline V gene lookup returns CDR1 LNHDA and CDR2 SQIVND (reference sequence). Trimming pared 6 bases from V and 2 bases from J, leaving 13 bases between. The CDR3 contains 14 residues. CDR3 loop: CASRVPGVQETQYF. The CDR3, as DNA: TGTGCCAGTAGAGTACCGGGAGTACAAGAGACCCAGTACTTC.

The chain carries TRBV5-4 and TRBJ2-5, with TRBD1 identical over 8 bases. The CDR3 consists of 15 residues. The V segment lost 3 bases and the J segment 1 base; nucleotides outside the gene matches: 5. Germline-derived CDR1 and CDR2 are SGHNT and YYREEE (reference sequence). CDR3 protein: CASSYRDRRQETQYF. In nucleotides, the CDR3 is TGTGCCAGCAGCTACCGGGACAGGCGCCAAGAGACCCAGTACTTC.

CDR3 region: CSATWYNEQFF. In DNA form, the CDR3 reads TGCAGTGCTACGTGGTACAATGAGCAGTTCTTC. The chain has TRBV20-1 and TRBJ2-1, with D unclear. Germline V gene lookup returns CDR1 DFQATT and CDR2 SNEGSKA (reference sequence). Trimming took off 4 bases at V and 4 bases at J, with 5 bases between the two ends. This CDR3 spans 11 amino acids.

As DNA, the CDR3 is TGTGCCAGCTCACCACCCGGTCGGATCTCTGGAAACACCATATATTTT. It yields the protein CASSPPGRISGNTIYF. J is TRBJ1-3 and V is TRBV18; D call uncertain. In germline, CDR1 is KGHSH, CDR2 LQKENI. This CDR3 has 16 amino acids. V lost 0 bases and J 0 bases, leaving 9 bases between the germline ends. The whole variable domain, filled in from reference TRBV18 and TRBJ1-3, reads NAGVMQNPRHLVRRRGQEARLRCSPMKGHSHVYWYRQLPEEGLKFMVYLQKENIIDESGMPKERFSAEFPKEGPSILRIQQVVRGDSAAYFCASSPPGRISGNTIYFGEGSWLTVV.

This rearrangement joins TRBV6-5 to TRBJ1-1; D unresolved. CDR3 length equals 14 residues. The V gene lost 0 bases and the J gene lost 4 bases, with 9 bases spanning the gap. Per the germline V gene, CDR1 is MNHEY and CDR2 is SVGAGI. CDR3 nucleotides: TGTGCCAGCAGTTACTCAGGGAGAAGCACTGAAGCTTTCTTT. As protein: CASSYSGRSTEAFF.

The V and J genes are TRBV2 and TRBJ2-1; D is unclear. V gave up 7 bases and J gave up 4 bases, with 23 bases separating them. This CDR3 has 17 residues. Germline CDR1 reads SNHLY; CDR2 reads FYNNEI. The CDR3 sequence is CASTFYARISPYNEQFF. CDR3 nucleotides: TGTGCCAGCACCTTTTATGCCAGAATATCTCCTTACAATGAGCAGTTCTTC.

The chain joins TRBV28 to TRBJ1-5; D is perhaps TRBD1 (6 bases). In germline, CDR1 is MDHEN, CDR2 SYDVKM. The CDR3 extends over 16 amino acids. Trimming pared 8 bases from V and 0 bases from J, leaving 17 bases between. The CDR3 nucleotides read TGTGCCAGCGGGGAGGGGACATACTATAGCAATCAGCCCCAGCATTTT. Protein: CASGEGTYYSNQPQHF.

V is TRBV12-5 and J is TRBJ1-2; the D is unclear. This CDR3 contains 13 residues. Trimming took 2 bases from V and 7 from J, leaving 11 bases between them. Germline values: CDR1 LGHNT, CDR2 FRNRAP. CDR3 DNA sequence: TGTGCTAGTGGTTTGTCGTCAAGAAGTGGCTACACCTTC. Encoded protein: CASGLSSRSGYTF.

As concerns this clone: Other DNA sequences in this specimen translate into the identical CDR3. The CDR3 spells CASSLGQTQETQYF. The CDR3, as DNA: TGCGCCAGCAGCTTAGGACAAACACAAGAGACCCAGTACTTC. V usage is TRBV5-1 and J usage is TRBJ2-5, with a tentative D call TRBD1 (5 bases). CDR1 and CDR2 (germline): SGHRS, YFSETQ. This CDR3 has 14 amino acids. Between the trimmed V and J ends, which lost 2 bases and 2 bases, there was a span of 10 bases.

J is TRBJ1-1 and V is TRBV6-1, with unresolved D. V lost 1 base, J lost 12 bases, and 12 bases lay in between. Germline V gene lookup returns CDR1 MNHNS and CDR2 SASEGT. There are 12 residues in the CDR3. CDR3 nucleotides: TGTGCCAGCAGTGAAGTAGGGAGTTTGCCTTTCTTT. It codes for CASSEVGSLPFF.

Concerning this clone itself: Other nucleotide sequences from this sample produce the same CDR3. The chain carries TRBV5-1 and TRBJ2-2, with D unresolved. Germline V CDR1 and CDR2: SGHRS, YFSETQ. CDR3 length: 15 residues. Between the trimmed V and J ends, which lost 0 bases and 5 bases, there was a span of 11 bases. CDR3 loop: CASSLESGGTGELFF. In DNA form, the CDR3 reads TGCGCCAGCAGCTTGGAGTCCGGCGGAACCGGGGAGCTGTTTTTT. Combining the CDR3 with reference TRBV5-1 and TRBJ2-2 gives the whole variable domain KAGVTQTPRYLIKTRGQQVTLSCSPISGHRSVSWYQQTPGQGLQFLFEYFSETQRNKGNFPGRFSGRQFSNSRSEMNVSTLELGDSALYLCASSLESGGTGELFFGEGSRLTVL.

The chain links TRBV28 to TRBJ1-1; unclear D gene. The V gene's germline CDR1 is MDHEN and CDR2 SYDVKM. The CDR3 runs to 15 residues. The V gene lost 9 bases and the J gene lost 1 base, with 18 bases spanning the gap. This CDR3 is CASSSLTLGNTEAFF. The CDR3 DNA is TGTGCCAGTTCATCGCTGACGTTGGGGAACACTGAAGCTTTCTTT.

This chain links TRBV28 with TRBJ1-1; D remains unclear. Germline V gives CDR1 MDHEN, CDR2 SYDVKM. The CDR3 contains 13 residues. Trimming took off 3 bases at V and 7 bases at J, with 12 bases between the two ends. The CDR3, as DNA: TGTGCCAGCAGTTTCTTGGGGTTTAATGAAGCTTTCTTT. Amino acid sequence: CASSFLGFNEAFF.